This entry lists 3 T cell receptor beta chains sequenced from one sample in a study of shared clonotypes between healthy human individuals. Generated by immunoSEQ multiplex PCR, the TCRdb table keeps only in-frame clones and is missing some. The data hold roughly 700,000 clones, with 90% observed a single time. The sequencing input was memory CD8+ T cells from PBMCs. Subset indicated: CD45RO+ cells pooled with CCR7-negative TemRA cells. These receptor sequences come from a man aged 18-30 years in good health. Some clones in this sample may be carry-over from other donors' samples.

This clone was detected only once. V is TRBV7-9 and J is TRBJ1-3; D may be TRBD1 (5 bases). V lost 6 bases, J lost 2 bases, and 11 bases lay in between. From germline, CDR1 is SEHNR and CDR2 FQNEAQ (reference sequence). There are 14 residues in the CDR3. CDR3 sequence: CASSSGGPGNTIYF. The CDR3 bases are TGTGCCAGCAGTTCCGGGGGTCCTGGAAACACCATATATTTT.

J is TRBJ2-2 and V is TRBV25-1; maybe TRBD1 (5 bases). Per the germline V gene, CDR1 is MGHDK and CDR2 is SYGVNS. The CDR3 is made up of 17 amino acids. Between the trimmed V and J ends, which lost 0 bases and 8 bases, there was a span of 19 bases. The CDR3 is CASSEYALRGGRGELFF. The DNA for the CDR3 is TGTGCCAGCAGTGAATACGCGCTAAGGGGTGGCAGGGGGGAGCTGTTTTTT.

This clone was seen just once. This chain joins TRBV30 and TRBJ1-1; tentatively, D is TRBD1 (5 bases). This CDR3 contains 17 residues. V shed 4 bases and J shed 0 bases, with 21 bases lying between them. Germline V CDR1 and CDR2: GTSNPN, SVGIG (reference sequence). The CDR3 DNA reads TGTGCCTGGACCGTCCCCCATCGCGGGACCATGAACACTGAAGCTTTCTTT. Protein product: CAWTVPHRGTMNTEAFF.